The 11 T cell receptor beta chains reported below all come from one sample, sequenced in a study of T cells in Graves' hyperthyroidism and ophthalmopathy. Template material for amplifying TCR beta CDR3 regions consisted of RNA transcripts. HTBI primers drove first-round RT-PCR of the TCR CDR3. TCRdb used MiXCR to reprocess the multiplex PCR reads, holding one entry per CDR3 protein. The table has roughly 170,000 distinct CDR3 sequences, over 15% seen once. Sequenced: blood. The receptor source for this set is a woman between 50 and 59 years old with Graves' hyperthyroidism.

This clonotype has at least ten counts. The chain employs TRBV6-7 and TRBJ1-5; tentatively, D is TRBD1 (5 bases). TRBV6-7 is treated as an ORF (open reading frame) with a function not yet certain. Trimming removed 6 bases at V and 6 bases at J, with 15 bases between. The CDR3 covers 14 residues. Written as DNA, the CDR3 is TGTGCCAGCAGCCTCAAAGAGGGGAGTCAGCCCCAGCATTTT. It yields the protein CASSLKEGSQPQHF.

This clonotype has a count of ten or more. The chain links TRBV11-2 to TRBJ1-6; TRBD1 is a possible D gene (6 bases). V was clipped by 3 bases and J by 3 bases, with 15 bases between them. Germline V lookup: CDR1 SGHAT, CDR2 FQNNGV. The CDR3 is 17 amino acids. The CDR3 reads CASSLIASGVYNSPLHF. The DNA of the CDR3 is TGTGCCAGCAGCTTGATTGCTTCAGGGGTCTATAATTCACCCCTCCACTTT.

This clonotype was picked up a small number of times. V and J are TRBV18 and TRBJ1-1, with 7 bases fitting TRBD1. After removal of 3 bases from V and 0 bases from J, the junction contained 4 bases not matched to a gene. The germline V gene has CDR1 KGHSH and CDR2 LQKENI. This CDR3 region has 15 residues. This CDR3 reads CASSPPGTVNTEAFF. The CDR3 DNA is TGTGCCAGCTCACCGCCCGGGACAGTGAACACTGAAGCTTTCTTT. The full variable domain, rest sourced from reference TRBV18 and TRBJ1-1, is NAGVMQNPRHLVRRRGQEARLRCSPMKGHSHVYWYRQLPEEGLKFMVYLQKENIIDESGMPKERFSAEFPKEGPSILRIQQVVRGDSAAYFCASSPPGTVNTEAFFGQGTRLTVV.

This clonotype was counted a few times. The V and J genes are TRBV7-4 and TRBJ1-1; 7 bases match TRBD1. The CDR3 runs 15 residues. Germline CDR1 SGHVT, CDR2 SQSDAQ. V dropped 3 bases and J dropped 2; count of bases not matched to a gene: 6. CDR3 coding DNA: TGTGCCAGCAGCTTCCGGGACAGTGATAACACTGAAGCTTTCTTT. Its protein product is CASSFRDSDNTEAFF.

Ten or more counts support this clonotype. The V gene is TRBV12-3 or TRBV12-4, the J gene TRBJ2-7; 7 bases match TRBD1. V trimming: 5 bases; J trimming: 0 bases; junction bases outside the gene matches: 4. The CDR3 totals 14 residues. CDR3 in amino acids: CASSARDSSYEQYF. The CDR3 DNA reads TGTGCCAGCAGTGCACGGGACAGCTCCTACGAGCAGTACTTC.

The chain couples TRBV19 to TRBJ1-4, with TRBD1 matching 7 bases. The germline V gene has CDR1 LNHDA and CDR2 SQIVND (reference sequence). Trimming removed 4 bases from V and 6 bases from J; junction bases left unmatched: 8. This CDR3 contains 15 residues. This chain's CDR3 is CASSKAGTVYEKLFF. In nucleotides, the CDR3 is TGTGCCAGTAGTAAAGCCGGGACAGTTTATGAAAAACTGTTTTTT.

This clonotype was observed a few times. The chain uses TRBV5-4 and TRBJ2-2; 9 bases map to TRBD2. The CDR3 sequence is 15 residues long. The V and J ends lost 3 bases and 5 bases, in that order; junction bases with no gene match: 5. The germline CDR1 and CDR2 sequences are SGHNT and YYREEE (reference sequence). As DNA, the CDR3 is TGTGCCAGCAGCTACGCGGGGGGGCCGACCGGGGAGCTGTTTTTT. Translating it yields CASSYAGGPTGELFF. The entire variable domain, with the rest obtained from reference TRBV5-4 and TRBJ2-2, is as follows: ETGVTQSPTHLIKTRGQQVTLRCSSQSGHNTVSWYQQALGQGPQFIFQYYREEENGRGNFPPRFSGLQFPNYSSELNVNALELDDSALYLCASSYAGGPTGELFFGEGSRLTVL.

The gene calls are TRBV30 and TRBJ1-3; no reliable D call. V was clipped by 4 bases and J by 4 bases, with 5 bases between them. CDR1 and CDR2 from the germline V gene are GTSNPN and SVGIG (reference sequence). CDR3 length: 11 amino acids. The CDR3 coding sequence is TGTGCCTGGACAACGGGAAACACCATATATTTT. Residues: CAWTTGNTIYF.

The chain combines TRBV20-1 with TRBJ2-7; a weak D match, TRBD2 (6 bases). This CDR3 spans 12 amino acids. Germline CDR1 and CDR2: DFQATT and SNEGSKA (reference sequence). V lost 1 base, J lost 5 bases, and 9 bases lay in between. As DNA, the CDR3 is TGCAGTGCTAGAGGGGGGGTCAACGAGCAGTACTTC. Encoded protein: CSARGGVNEQYF.

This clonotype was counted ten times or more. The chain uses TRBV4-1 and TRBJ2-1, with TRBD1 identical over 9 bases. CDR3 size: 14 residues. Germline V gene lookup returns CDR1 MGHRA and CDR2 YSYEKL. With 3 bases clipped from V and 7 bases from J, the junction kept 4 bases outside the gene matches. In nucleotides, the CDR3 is TGCGCCAGCAGCCAGGACAGGGGAGCAAATGAGCAGTTCTTC. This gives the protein CASSQDRGANEQFF.

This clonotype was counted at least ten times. The CDR3 protein is CASRDRAPNTEAFF. CDR3 sequence (DNA): TGTGCCAGCAGGGACAGGGCCCCGAACACTGAAGCTTTCTTT. The genes are TRBV6-2 or TRBV6-3 and TRBJ1-1; TRBD1 matches at 8 bases. V trimming: 6 bases; J trimming: 1 base; junction bases outside the gene matches: 4. Per the germline V gene, CDR1 is MNHEY and CDR2 is SVGEGT. This CDR3 comprises 14 residues.